This T cell receptor beta chain is from a study of post-analysis software for immune sequencing data. Study-wide background: Relapsing-remitting, secondary progressive and progressive-relapsing multiple sclerosis were all included among the disease courses. Study findings and constraints: Multiple sclerosis was associated with a significant reduction in normalized Chao1 diversity relative to controls. Compared with controls, patients had more of about 5 TRBV segments, including TRBV5-6, TRBV5-1 and TRBV20-1. Under F measure analysis, samples from one preparation batch co-clustered strongly.

Regarding this clonotype: Its antigen is still unknown.

Researchers reported that TCR beta cDNA libraries carried unique molecular identifiers. Each batch of roughly 0.95 to 10 million T cells produced 450,000 to 500,000 cDNA molecules. TCRdb used MiXCR to reprocess the PCR reads, holding one entry per CDR3 protein. The sample yields hundreds of thousands of distinct CDR3 sequences, about 60% seen once. The CDR3 sequence is 15 residues long. Germline-derived CDR1 and CDR2 are MNHEY and SMNVEV (reference sequence). The V gene lost 4 bases and the J gene lost 0 bases, with 12 bases spanning the gap. The sequence was obtained from a girl aged 2 to 10 with multiple sclerosis. The V and J genes are TRBV27 and TRBJ2-5; D uncertain. The sample taken for sequencing was blood. This CDR3 reads CASSSTNIDQETQYF. CDR3 in DNA: TGTGCCAGCAGTTCCACAAACATAGACCAAGAGACCCAGTACTTC.